Presented here are 22 T cell receptor beta chains from one specimen sequenced in a study of CD8 T cells in ankylosing spondylitis. TCRdb passed the 5' RACE reads through MiXCR, listing each CDR3 protein once. Of 250,000 to 400,000 distinct CDR3 sequences detected, around a tenth appear once; the ten largest clones hold about 10%. Sample: blood, either unsorted or a sorted T cell fraction (not recorded which). These receptors all stem from a female donor with ankylosing spondylitis or in good health (not recorded which).

This clonotype appeared many times. V and J are TRBV10-3 and TRBJ2-3; 8 positions agree with TRBD2. Germline-derived CDR1 and CDR2 are ENHRY and SYGVKD. V dropped 3 bases and J dropped 2; count of bases not matched to a gene: 7. This CDR3 has 16 amino acids. Here the CDR3 DNA reads TGTGCCATCAGTGATCCGATGACTAGCGTCACAGATACGCAGTATTTT. This translates into CAISDPMTSVTDTQYF.

In its sample, this clonotype was seen many times. The chain recombines TRBV10-3 with TRBJ2-7, with D maybe TRBD2 (5 bases). The germline V gene encodes CDR1 ENHRY and CDR2 SYGVKD. Trimming removed 2 bases at V and 11 bases at J, with 13 bases between. The CDR3 spans 12 residues. The CDR3 reads CAISEPNRDKYF. The CDR3 nucleotides read TGTGCCATCAGTGAGCCAAATCGGGATAAGTACTTC.

The chain's CDR3 is CASSSGQGSNTIYF. The DNA of the CDR3 is TGTGCCAGCAGCTCCGGACAGGGGTCGAACACCATATATTTT. The V and J genes are TRBV7-3 and TRBJ1-3, with TRBD1 identical over 9 bases. CDR1 is SGHTA and CDR2 is FQGTGA in the germline V gene. The V gene end was trimmed by 4 bases and the J gene end by 7 bases; junction bases not matched to a gene: 5. The CDR3 totals 14 residues. The whole variable domain, filled in from reference TRBV7-3 and TRBJ1-3, reads GAGVSQTPSNKVTEKGKYVELRCDPISGHTALYWYRQSLGQGPEFLIYFQGTGAADDSGLPNDRFFAVRPEGSVSTLKIQRTERGDSAVYLCASSSGQGSNTIYFGEGSWLTVV.

This chain uses TRBV15 with TRBJ2-3, with TRBD2 matching 13 bases. The ends lost 1 base at V and 2 bases at J; junction bases unmatched: 9. The V gene's germline CDR1 is LNHNV and CDR2 YYDKDF (reference sequence). CDR3 length: 19 amino acids. CDR3 region: CATSRGWTSGRSITDTQYF. CDR3 DNA: TGTGCCACCAGCAGAGGTTGGACTAGCGGGAGAAGTATCACAGATACGCAGTATTTT.

This clonotype has at least ten counts. This rearrangement joins TRBV29-1 to TRBJ2-1, with 7 bases matching TRBD1. The germline gives CDR1 SQVTM, CDR2 ANQGSEA. The CDR3 is 13 amino acids. The trim removed 4 bases at V and 4 bases at J, leaving 4 bases unmatched. The CDR3 here is CSVVGQIYNEQFF. CDR3 bases: TGCAGCGTTGTGGGACAGATATACAATGAGCAGTTCTTC.

This clonotype was seen ten or more times. The chain has TRBV5-1 and TRBJ1-2; 7 bases fit TRBD1. The CDR3 runs to 15 residues. The V gene's germline CDR1 is SGHRS and CDR2 YFSETQ. Trimming removed 0 bases from V and 0 bases from J; junction bases left unmatched: 2. The chain's CDR3 is CASSLDRGTNYGYTF. The CDR3 bases are TGCGCCAGCAGCTTGGACAGGGGAACTAACTATGGCTACACCTTC. Drawing the rest from reference TRBV5-1 and TRBJ1-2, the complete variable domain is KAGVTQTPRYLIKTRGQQVTLSCSPISGHRSVSWYQQTPGQGLQFLFEYFSETQRNKGNFPGRFSGRQFSNSRSEMNVSTLELGDSALYLCASSLDRGTNYGYTFGSGTRLTVV.

This clonotype was found a few times. V and J are TRBV6-1 and TRBJ1-4; no definite D call. This CDR3 spans 15 amino acids. Germline lookup yields CDR1 MNHNS and CDR2 SASEGT. The V end was cut by 8 bases, the J end by 6 bases, with 19 bases between. The CDR3 loop reads CASREDGFAHEKLFF. DNA for the CDR3: TGTGCCAGCCGAGAAGACGGATTCGCCCATGAAAAACTGTTTTTT.

In its sample, this clonotype was seen many times. The rearrangement joins TRBV4-2 to TRBJ2-2; D ambiguous. The CDR3 has 13 amino acids. Trimming took 0 bases from V and 8 from J, leaving 7 bases between them. Germline-derived CDR1 and CDR2 are LGHNA and YNFKEQ. Written as DNA, the CDR3 is TGTGCCAGCAGCCAAGACGCGTGGGGGGAGCTGTTTTTT. Amino acids: CASSQDAWGELFF.

Concerning this clonotype: This may stem from a read error, because a much larger clone lies one nucleotide away. The chain couples TRBV5-1 to TRBJ1-1, with 8 bases that match TRBD1. Per the germline V gene, CDR1 is SGHRS and CDR2 is YFSETQ. The CDR3 loop spans 15 amino acids. The CDR3 is CAGSTLTGAGTEAFF. CDR3 DNA: TGCGCCGGCAGCACCCTGACAGGGGCAGGGACTGAAGCTTTCTTT.

This clonotype was picked up many times. V is TRBV24-1 and J is TRBJ2-1; D gene unclear. Trimming removed 0 bases at V and 5 bases at J, with 7 bases between. Germline CDR1 is KGHDR and CDR2 is SFDVKD. This CDR3 region has 14 residues. CDR3 sequence reads: CATSDLSPHNEQFF. The CDR3 coding sequence is TGTGCCACCAGTGATTTGTCACCACACAATGAGCAGTTCTTC.

In its sample, this clonotype was seen a few times. J is TRBJ2-3 and V is TRBV5-1, with 9 bases identical to TRBD2. The V gene's germline CDR1 is SGHRS and CDR2 YFSETQ. Trimming cost V 4 bases and J 4 bases; bases outside gene matches: 7. The CDR3 is made up of 15 amino acids. The CDR3 sequence: CASSEAGGFPDTQYF. In DNA form, the CDR3 reads TGCGCCAGCAGCGAGGCGGGGGGGTTCCCAGATACGCAGTATTTT.

The rearrangement uses TRBV20-1 and TRBJ1-6; 8 bases match TRBD1. From germline, CDR1 is DFQATT and CDR2 SNEGSKA (reference sequence). Unmatched junction bases numbered 2, after V lost 1 base and J lost 0 bases. The CDR3 extends over 16 amino acids. The CDR3 spells CSARGQGSSYNSPLHF. For the CDR3, the DNA is TGCAGTGCTAGAGGACAGGGGAGCTCCTATAATTCACCCCTCCACTTT.

This clonotype was seen at least ten times. This chain uses TRBV20-1 with TRBJ2-3, with a tentative D call TRBD2 (7 bases). The CDR3 is 17 residues long. V lost 3 bases, J lost 1 base, and 20 bases lay in between. CDR1 DFQATT and CDR2 SNEGSKA come from the germline V gene (reference sequence). The chain's CDR3 is CSASAFAGASGTDTQYF. CDR3 in DNA: TGCAGTGCTAGCGCCTTCGCGGGGGCTAGTGGCACAGATACGCAGTATTTT.

This clonotype came up many times. V is TRBV7-9 and J is TRBJ2-3; 8 bases map to TRBD2. This CDR3 is 15 amino acids long. Germline V gives CDR1 SEHNR, CDR2 FQNEAQ (reference sequence). The ends lost 6 bases at V and 0 bases at J; junction bases unmatched: 5. CDR3 in amino acids: CASRRGARSTDTQYF. CDR3 nucleotides: TGTGCCAGCAGGCGGGGGGCCCGAAGCACAGATACGCAGTATTTT.

The chain employs TRBV20-1 and TRBJ2-1, with D maybe TRBD2 (5 bases). The CDR3 runs 16 residues. In germline, CDR1 is DFQATT, CDR2 SNEGSKA (reference sequence). V gave up 2 bases and J gave up 2 bases, with 16 bases separating them. CDR3 loop: CSARRIVDWPYNEQFF. The CDR3 DNA is TGCAGTGCTAGAAGGATAGTGGACTGGCCCTACAATGAGCAGTTCTTC.

This clonotype was counted between two and nine times. This chain links TRBV5-1 with TRBJ2-7; D gene ambiguous. The CDR3 totals 16 residues. Germline V gives CDR1 SGHRS, CDR2 YFSETQ. V was pared by 4 bases and J by 4 bases, with 21 bases between. CDR3: CASSTAPAATFYEQYF. In nucleotides, the CDR3 is TGCGCCAGCAGCACTGCCCCTGCGGCGACCTTTTACGAGCAGTACTTC.

This chain uses TRBV11-2 with TRBJ2-1; 9 nucleotides agree with TRBD2. The CDR3 has 15 residues. Germline CDR1 reads SGHAT; CDR2 reads FQNNGV. J lost 4 bases, V lost 4 bases, and 5 bases had no gene match. The CDR3 sequence is CASSSGTSLYNEQFF. The DNA of the CDR3 is TGTGCCAGCAGCTCCGGGACTAGCTTATACAATGAGCAGTTCTTC.

This clonotype was counted at least ten times. The chain uses TRBV12-3 or TRBV12-4 and TRBJ2-5; 7 positions match TRBD1. The CDR3 runs 15 residues. J lost 1 base, V lost 4 bases, and 6 bases had no gene match. In DNA form, the CDR3 reads TGTGCCAGCAGTTACAGGGGTCCTTTCCAAGAGACCCAGTACTTC. Protein: CASSYRGPFQETQYF.

This clonotype was counted ten times or more. The genes are TRBV12-3 or TRBV12-4 and TRBJ2-5; D call uncertain. The V end was cut by 3 bases, the J end by 0 bases, with 11 bases between. This CDR3 is 15 amino acids long. This chain's CDR3 is CASSFDSHHQETQYF. The DNA for the CDR3 is TGTGCCAGCAGTTTTGACTCCCATCACCAAGAGACCCAGTACTTC.

This clonotype was detected many times. The chain carries TRBV20-1 and TRBJ2-2, with D tentatively TRBD1 (5 bases). Germline V lookup: CDR1 DFQATT, CDR2 SNEGSKA (reference sequence). The ends were cut back, 5 bases at V and 0 bases at J, with 10 bases in the middle. The CDR3 extends over 14 amino acids. The CDR3: CSAWGEANTGELFF. In nucleotides, the CDR3 is TGCAGTGCTTGGGGCGAAGCGAACACCGGGGAGCTGTTTTTT.

This chain connects TRBV7-6 to TRBJ2-1; 11 nucleotides align to TRBD2. The CDR3 spans 18 residues. J was trimmed by 3 bases and V by 5 bases; bases with no gene match: 12. From germline, CDR1 is SGHVS and CDR2 FNYEAQ. CDR3 nucleotides: TGTGCCAGCAGCCCATTGGTAGCGGGAGGGAGGTACTACAATGAGCAGTTCTTC. Its translation is CASSPLVAGGRYYNEQFF.

This clonotype was observed many times. The chain combines TRBV12-3 or TRBV12-4 with TRBJ2-1; D is unclear. V dropped 2 bases and J dropped 9 bases, with 8 bases sitting between them. CDR3 size: 12 residues. The CDR3 loop is CASSLNGIEQFF. CDR3 DNA: TGTGCCAGCAGTTTAAACGGCATTGAGCAGTTCTTC.